These 23 T cell receptor beta chains share one sample of origin, sequenced in a study of shared clonotypes between healthy human individuals. Naive CD8 populations comprised CD45RO-negative cells positively selected for CCR7, excluding terminally differentiated effector memory CD45RA+ cells. Assay used: immunoSEQ multiplex PCR; TCRdb lists only in-frame clones, some missing. The sample yields approximately 650,000 clones, roughly 95% seen once. The sample was naive CD8+ T cells sorted from blood. The origin of the receptors is a woman aged 25 to 39 in good health.

V gene TRBV4-1 combines with J gene TRBJ1-5; D is unclear. The germline V gene has CDR1 MGHRA and CDR2 YSYEKL. V lost 4 bases, J lost 0 bases, and 10 bases lay in between. This CDR3 is built from 15 residues. The DNA of the CDR3 is TGCGCCAGCAGCCCAAACTTTTATAGCAATCAGCCCCAGCATTTT. It encodes CASSPNFYSNQPQHF.

V is TRBV28 and J is TRBJ1-1; the match to TRBD1 covers 7 bases. The CDR3 is made up of 15 amino acids. Per germline, CDR1 MDHEN and CDR2 SYDVKM. With V trimmed by 3 bases and J by 0 bases, 4 bases remained unmatched. The DNA of the CDR3 is TGTGCCAGCAGTTTTAGGACAGGTATGAACACTGAAGCTTTCTTT. It specifies CASSFRTGMNTEAFF.

The chain recombines TRBV19 with TRBJ1-5, with unresolved D. CDR3 length: 14 residues. The germline V gene has CDR1 LNHDA and CDR2 SQIVND (reference sequence). Deletions cut 3 bases from V and 4 bases from J, with 10 bases between. The CDR3 DNA follows: TGTGCCAGTAGTATTAAAGAGGTTAATCAGCCCCAGCATTTT. Protein product: CASSIKEVNQPQHF.

For the CDR3, the DNA is TGTGCCACGACCGAGTGGCTAGCGGGAGGATACACCGGGGAGCTGTTTTTT. It is translated as CATTEWLAGGYTGELFF. The chain carries TRBV19 and TRBJ2-2; the match to TRBD2 covers 11 bases. CDR3 length: 17 amino acids. The V segment lost 10 bases and the J segment 3 bases; nucleotides outside the gene matches: 13. Germline CDR1 reads LNHDA; CDR2 reads SQIVND (reference sequence).

The chain has TRBV30 and TRBJ2-7, with a possible D match to TRBD1 (5 bases). CDR1 is GTSNPN, CDR2 SVGIG, per germline (reference sequence). This CDR3 has 13 amino acids. V shed 4 bases and J shed 5 bases, with 15 bases lying between them. DNA for the CDR3: TGTGCCTGGACGTTCTCAGGGTCCCACGAGCAGTACTTC. Translation gives CAWTFSGSHEQYF.

V is TRBV10-3 and J is TRBJ2-3; no definite D call. Germline V CDR1 and CDR2: ENHRY, SYGVKD. The CDR3 runs to 14 residues. V was cut by 2 bases and J by 2 bases, with 8 bases left in between. The CDR3 nucleotides are TGTGCCATCAGTGAGACACTGGCCACAGATACGCAGTATTTT. Translation gives CAISETLATDTQYF.

The chain is built from TRBV11-1 and TRBJ2-7; 8 bases align to TRBD2. Germline values: CDR1 SGHAT, CDR2 FQDESV (reference sequence). V was clipped by 3 bases and J by 5 bases; unmatched bases: 6. The CDR3 spans 14 residues. The CDR3 DNA is TGTGCCAGCAGCTTCGGGACTAGTGGTCACGAGCAGTACTTC. This codes for CASSFGTSGHEQYF.

The J gene is TRBJ2-7, the V gene TRBV5-5; no reliable D call. The CDR3 length is 15 residues. V lost 2 bases and J lost 2, with 14 bases in between. Germline V gene sequence: CDR1 SGHKS, CDR2 YYEKEE (reference sequence). CDR3 sequence: CASSLALSSAYEQYF. The CDR3 DNA follows: TGTGCCAGCAGCTTAGCACTAAGTTCTGCCTACGAGCAGTACTTC.

J is TRBJ2-7 and V is TRBV7-8; D is uncertain. Germline values: CDR1 SGHVS, CDR2 FQNEAQ. Trimming stripped 1 base from V and 3 bases from J, with 7 bases between. CDR3 size: 13 residues. The CDR3 spells CASSLDGYYEQYF. CDR3 nucleotide sequence: TGTGCCAGCAGCTTAGACGGATACTACGAGCAGTACTTC.

The table lists this clone with a count of one. This chain connects TRBV7-9 to TRBJ2-7; 11 bases are shared with TRBD2. The V gene end was trimmed by 2 bases and the J gene end by 4 bases; junction bases not matched to a gene: 10. Per germline, CDR1 SEHNR and CDR2 FQNEAQ (reference sequence). CDR3 length: 17 residues. Here the CDR3 reads CASSLPTSGVAEYEQYF. DNA of the CDR3: TGTGCCAGCAGCTTACCGACTAGCGGGGTGGCGGAATACGAGCAGTACTTC.

This chain joins TRBV28 and TRBJ2-7; 10 bases are shared with TRBD2. The trim removed 4 bases at V and 4 bases at J, leaving 10 bases unmatched. CDR1 MDHEN and CDR2 SYDVKM come from the germline V gene. This CDR3 is 16 amino acids long. The CDR3 region is CASSYQRLAGVYEQYF. CDR3 coding DNA: TGTGCCAGCAGTTACCAACGGCTAGCGGGGGTATACGAGCAGTACTTC.

The chain carries TRBV19 and TRBJ1-5, with 10 bases fitting TRBD1. The length of the CDR3 is 15 residues. With V trimmed by 0 bases and J by 4 bases, 0 bases remained unmatched. Germline CDR1 LNHDA, CDR2 SQIVND (reference sequence). CDR3 sequence (DNA): TGTGCCAGTAGTATAGAGGACAGGGGGAATCAGCCCCAGCATTTT. This encodes CASSIEDRGNQPQHF. Complete variable domain (other parts from reference TRBV19 and TRBJ1-5): DGGITQSPKYLFRKEGQNVTLSCEQNLNHDAMYWYRQDPGQGLRLIYYSQIVNDFQKGDIAEGYSVSREKKESFPLTVTSAQKNPTAFYLCASSIEDRGNQPQHFGDGTRLSIL.

The J gene is TRBJ1-2, the V gene TRBV5-8, with 10 bases identical to TRBD1. With 4 bases clipped from V and 6 bases from J, the junction kept 12 bases outside the gene matches. This CDR3 is built from 16 residues. CDR1 is SGHTS and CDR2 is YDEGEE in the germline V gene. CDR3 nucleotide sequence: TGTGCCAGCAGCCCGACAGGGGGCTCTAGTTTCAATGGCTACACCTTC. This sequence encodes CASSPTGGSSFNGYTF.

The V gene is TRBV29-1, the J gene TRBJ2-2; D uncertain. The CDR3 runs to 13 residues. With 6 bases removed from V and 7 bases from J, the gap between germline ends came to 15 bases. Germline-derived CDR1 and CDR2 are SQVTM and ANQGSEA. CDR3 in DNA: TGCAGCGTCGTCCTGCCGAAAGACGGGGAGCTGTTTTTT. It translates to CSVVLPKDGELFF.

This clone has just one count. This rearrangement joins TRBV7-3 to TRBJ2-1, with 11 bases lining up with TRBD2. This CDR3 has 16 amino acids. The trim removed 5 bases at V and 6 bases at J, leaving 9 bases unmatched. Per germline, CDR1 SGHTA and CDR2 FQGTGA. The CDR3: CASSPALAGGSNEQFF. CDR3 DNA sequence: TGTGCCAGCAGCCCGGCCCTAGCGGGAGGCTCCAATGAGCAGTTCTTC.

The gene calls are TRBV2 and TRBJ2-7; TRBD2 matches 9 bases. The length of the CDR3 is 15 residues. From germline, CDR1 is SNHLY and CDR2 FYNNEI. Trimming cost V 2 bases and J 3 bases; bases outside gene matches: 5. In DNA form, the CDR3 reads TGTGCCAGCAGTGAATTTGGGACTAGCAGCTACGAGCAGTACTTC. As protein: CASSEFGTSSYEQYF.

The chain joins TRBV4-1 to TRBJ2-5; the match to TRBD1 covers 10 bases. From germline, CDR1 is MGHRA and CDR2 YSYEKL. The V gene end was trimmed by 4 bases and the J gene end by 5 bases; junction bases not matched to a gene: 4. This CDR3 comprises 14 residues. The CDR3 region has the DNA TGCGCCAGCAGCCGACAGGGGGCAGGGGAGACCCAGTACTTC. Amino acids: CASSRQGAGETQYF.

The chain joins TRBV5-4 to TRBJ1-1, with D unclear. V was pared by 4 bases and J by 1 base, with 5 bases between. The CDR3 contains 12 residues. The germline V gene has CDR1 SGHNT and CDR2 YYREEE (reference sequence). CDR3 loop: CASSLKNTEAFF. CDR3 nucleotide sequence: TGTGCCAGCAGCCTCAAGAACACTGAAGCTTTCTTT.

This chain joins TRBV5-6 and TRBJ1-5; D gene ambiguous. Trimming shortened V by 3 bases and J by 1 base, and 2 bases separated the two germline ends. From germline, CDR1 is SGHDT and CDR2 YYEEEE. This CDR3 contains 12 residues. The CDR3 sequence: CASSYSNQPQHF. The DNA for the CDR3 is TGTGCCAGCAGCTACAGCAATCAGCCCCAGCATTTT. The variable domain in full, completed from reference TRBV5-6 and TRBJ1-5, reads DAGVTQSPTHLIKTRGQQVTLRCSPKSGHDTVSWYQQALGQGPQFIFQYYEEEERQRGNFPDRFSGHQFPNYSSELNVNALLLGDSALYLCASSYSNQPQHFGDGTRLSIL.

The chain recombines TRBV13 with TRBJ1-2, with 8 bases aligning to TRBD1. CDR3 length: 15 amino acids. Looked up from germline, CDR1 is PRHDT and CDR2 is FYEKMQ (reference sequence). Unmatched junction bases numbered 13, after V lost 5 bases and J lost 8 bases. CDR3 nucleotides: TGTGCCAGCAGCCCCAAGAATCAGGGGGCTGGAGGCTACACCTTC. Residues: CASSPKNQGAGGYTF. Combining the CDR3 with reference TRBV13 and TRBJ1-2 gives the whole variable domain AAGVIQSPRHLIKEKRETATLKCYPIPRHDTVYWYQQGPGQDPQFLISFYEKMQSDKGSIPDRFSAQQFSDYHSELNMSSLELGDSALYFCASSPKNQGAGGYTFGSGTRLTVV.

The chain joins TRBV10-2 to TRBJ2-7, with TRBD1 as a possible D gene (6 bases). The CDR3 sequence is 14 residues long. V was shortened by 3 bases and J by 4 bases, with 13 bases between the two germline ends. The germline V gene has CDR1 WSHSY and CDR2 SAAADI. CDR3 bases: TGCGCCAGCAGTGACTCGCAGGGGCAGTACGAGCAGTACTTC. Its translation is CASSDSQGQYEQYF.

V usage is TRBV2 and J usage is TRBJ1-1; the D gene is possibly TRBD1 (6 bases). Germline V lookup: CDR1 SNHLY, CDR2 FYNNEI. The CDR3 has 15 residues. Trimming pared 2 bases from V and 4 bases from J, leaving 14 bases between. CDR3 DNA: TGTGCCAGCAGTGAACAGGCCCGACAGGCCACTGAAGCTTTCTTT. This sequence encodes CASSEQARQATEAFF.

This chain uses TRBV6-4 with TRBJ2-1; D unclear. The germline V gene has CDR1 MRHNA and CDR2 SNTAGT. CDR3 length: 12 amino acids. Trimming left V 2 bases short and J 7 bases short, with 6 bases between. DNA for the CDR3: TGTGCCAGCAGTGACAGGATGAATGAGCAGTTCTTC. Translating it yields CASSDRMNEQFF.